This T cell receptor beta chain was identified in a study of cytomegalovirus exposure and HLA in healthy donors. Between the trimmed V and J ends, which lost 4 bases and 8 bases, there was a span of 12 bases. This CDR3 is 12 amino acids long. Germline loops: CDR1 SGDLS, CDR2 YYNGEE. Points from the study as a whole: CMV serostatus was the sole immune exposure data available. Accurate HLA-A and HLA-B prediction from TCR beta sequences was reported for most subjects. In a later analysis, TCR beta V- and J-gene trimming was associated with a missense DCLRE1C variant.

In the PCR, 60 Vbeta and 13 Jbeta primers were used. Using immunoSEQ multiplex PCR, the repertoire was profiled, and TCRdb retains in-frame clones only, with some absent. The profile shows about 140,000 clones, more than 75% of them singletons. In the case of this clone: Its target is unknown.

Sequencing was carried out using PBMCs. This receptor was identified in a man aged 18 to 29 in good health and CMV-seropositive. The chain employs TRBV9 and TRBJ1-1; possible D gene TRBD1, 5 bases. This CDR3 is CASSQNRGEAFF. The CDR3 DNA follows: TGTGCCAGCAGCCAAAACCGGGGGGAAGCTTTCTTT.